This passage covers 19 T cell receptor beta chains from one sample sequenced in a study of breast tumors, draining lymph nodes, adjacent tissues. Axillary draining lymph nodes of breast cancer patients supplied the node samples. TCRdb called the multiplex PCR reads again in MiXCR, with one record for every CDR3 protein. Seen here are some 150,000 distinct CDR3 sequences, approximately 20% observed once, and the top ten hold roughly 2.8%. Material: axillary lymph node tissue. All receptors derive from a female donor with breast cancer. Some clones in this sample may be carry-over from other donors' samples.

V usage is TRBV7-2 and J usage is TRBJ2-6, with a tentative D call TRBD1 (5 bases). The CDR3 loop spans 16 amino acids. V lost 5 bases to trimming and J lost 0 bases, with 11 bases between them. Germline V gene data show CDR1 as SGHTA and CDR2 as FQGNSA. CDR3 in DNA: TGTGCCAGCAGCCTACAGGTGAACTCTGGGGCCAACGTCCTGACTTTC. Its translation is CASSLQVNSGANVLTF.

To note about this clonotype: A much larger clone sits a single nucleotide away, making a read error possible. The genes are TRBV7-8 and TRBJ1-2; TRBD1 agrees at 8 bases. CDR3 length: 15 amino acids. From germline, CDR1 is SGHVS and CDR2 FQNEAQ. The CDR3 loop reads CAGSPARQGALGYTF. The CDR3, as DNA: TGTGCCGGCAGCCCAGCACGGCAGGGGGCATTGGGCTACACCTTC.

Many counts were recorded for this clonotype. This chain uses TRBV5-1 with TRBJ2-5; D might be TRBD2 (5 bases). V was clipped by 2 bases and J by 1 base, with 9 bases between them. The germline gives CDR1 SGHRS, CDR2 YFSETQ. This CDR3 is 14 amino acids long. Written as DNA, the CDR3 is TGCGCCAGCAGCTTAACCGGGGTCCAAGAGACCCAGTACTTC. Its protein is CASSLTGVQETQYF. Combining the CDR3 with reference TRBV5-1 and TRBJ2-5 gives the whole variable domain KAGVTQTPRYLIKTRGQQVTLSCSPISGHRSVSWYQQTPGQGLQFLFEYFSETQRNKGNFPGRFSGRQFSNSRSEMNVSTLELGDSALYLCASSLTGVQETQYFGPGTRLLVL.

This clonotype was recorded many times. V is TRBV6-4 and J is TRBJ2-7; D uncertain. This CDR3 comprises 14 residues. Trimming left V 6 bases short and J 2 bases short, with 14 bases between. Germline V gives CDR1 MRHNA, CDR2 SNTAGT. CDR3 protein: CASRTGEAAYEQYF. The CDR3 region has the DNA TGTGCCAGCAGGACGGGTGAGGCGGCCTACGAGCAGTACTTC.

J is TRBJ2-1 and V is TRBV24-1, with 13 positions matching TRBD2. Germline CDR1 is KGHDR and CDR2 is SFDVKD. V gave up 9 bases and J gave up 5 bases; unmatched junction bases: 12. This CDR3 region has 17 residues. This CDR3 is CATGGRTSGSINNEQFF. CDR3 sequence (DNA): TGTGCCACCGGTGGACGGACTAGCGGGAGCATTAACAATGAGCAGTTCTTC.

With regard to this clonotype: This may be a read error, as it is one base from a much larger clone. The chain joins TRBV12-3 or TRBV12-4 to TRBJ2-7; D perhaps matches TRBD2 (6 bases). The CDR3 is 14 residues long. The CDR3 loop reads CAGSLRLVPYEQYF. Here the CDR3 DNA reads TGTGCCGGCAGTTTAAGACTAGTCCCCTACGAGCAGTACTTC.

This clonotype was counted many times. The V call is TRBV5-6, the J call TRBJ2-7; D might be TRBD2 (5 bases). The CDR3 length is 15 residues. V gave up 4 bases and J gave up 9 bases, with 23 bases separating them. Germline values: CDR1 SGHDT, CDR2 YYEEEE. The CDR3 protein is CASSQAASSAVRQYF. The CDR3 nucleotides read TGTGCCAGCAGCCAAGCGGCTTCTAGTGCGGTCCGGCAGTACTTC.

This clonotype was detected many times. The chain couples TRBV11-2 to TRBJ2-1; the D is unclear. Trimming stripped 5 bases from V and 1 base from J, with 12 bases between. The CDR3 totals 15 residues. Germline CDR1 is SGHAT and CDR2 is FQNNGV. CDR3 in DNA: TGTGCCAGCAGCGCACGAGTAGTGTCCTACAATGAGCAGTTCTTC. This gives the protein CASSARVVSYNEQFF.

In its sample, this clonotype was seen a few times. The chain has TRBV6-2 or TRBV6-3 and TRBJ2-1, with TRBD1 matching over 7 bases. After removal of 6 bases from V and 10 bases from J, the junction contained 9 bases not matched to a gene. The germline V gene has CDR1 MNHEY and CDR2 SVGEGT. The CDR3 is made up of 13 amino acids. This CDR3 is CASSLTQTGEQFF. The CDR3 DNA sequence: TGTGCCAGCAGCCTTACCCAGACAGGGGAGCAGTTCTTC.

Worth noting for this clonotype: A read error may explain this, as a much larger clone is one base away. This chain uses TRBV6-1 with TRBJ2-1, with 9 bases that match TRBD1. The germline V gene encodes CDR1 MNHNS and CDR2 SASEGT. This CDR3 is built from 14 residues. The CDR3 nucleotides read TGTGCCAGCAGCGGTTCAACAGGGGGCAATGAGCAGTCCTTC. Translated: CASSGSTGGNEQSF.

This clonotype was seen at least ten times. J is TRBJ1-5 and V is TRBV20-1; no clear D. V was clipped by 0 bases and J by 1 base, with 7 bases between them. From germline, CDR1 is DFQATT and CDR2 SNEGSKA (reference sequence). This CDR3 comprises 14 residues. The CDR3 bases are TGCAGTGCTAGAGACGGCAGAAGCAATCAGCCCCAGCATTTT. This gives the protein CSARDGRSNQPQHF.

This clonotype was detected many times. V gene TRBV30 combines with J gene TRBJ2-1, with D perhaps matching TRBD1 (5 bases). This CDR3 spans 14 amino acids. V was clipped by 3 bases and J by 0 bases, with 9 bases between them. Germline-derived CDR1 and CDR2 are GTSNPN and SVGIG (reference sequence). The CDR3 reads CAWSKTDSYNEQFF. The CDR3, as DNA: TGTGCCTGGAGCAAGACAGACTCCTACAATGAGCAGTTCTTC.

This clonotype has a count of ten or more. This rearrangement joins TRBV6-5 to TRBJ2-3; D is possibly TRBD2 (6 bases). Germline V CDR1 and CDR2: MNHEY, SVGAGI. The CDR3 runs to 14 residues. V lost 6 bases and J 0 bases, leaving 10 bases between the germline ends. The CDR3 DNA is TGTGCCAGCAGGGCGGGACCTAGCACAGATACGCAGTATTTT. Amino acid sequence: CASRAGPSTDTQYF.

This clonotype occurred many times. This rearrangement joins TRBV4-2 to TRBJ2-1, with 7 bases identical to TRBD2. This CDR3 is built from 16 residues. The germline V gene has CDR1 LGHNA and CDR2 YNFKEQ. Unmatched junction bases numbered 8, after V lost 0 bases and J lost 6 bases. CDR3 region: CASSQEARTRGNEQFF. CDR3 DNA sequence: TGTGCCAGCAGCCAAGAGGCAAGGACTAGAGGCAATGAGCAGTTCTTC.

This clonotype appeared a single time. The chain employs TRBV3-1 and TRBJ2-1; D possibly corresponds to TRBD1 (6 bases). From germline, CDR1 is LGHDT and CDR2 YNNKEL (reference sequence). V was shortened by 5 bases and J by 9 bases, with 17 bases between the two germline ends. CDR3 length: 14 residues. The CDR3 nucleotides read TGTGCCAGCAGCTCTAGGACAGTCAACAGTGAGCAGTTCTTC. Its protein product is CASSSRTVNSEQFF.

The genes are TRBV30 and TRBJ2-4; TRBD1 agrees at 10 bases. Germline V lookup: CDR1 GTSNPN, CDR2 SVGIG (reference sequence). The CDR3 totals 14 residues. J gave up 6 bases and V 3 bases, and 5 bases lay outside the gene matches. CDR3 loop: CAWRDRGVVNIQYF. The CDR3 nucleotides read TGTGCCTGGAGGGACAGGGGGGTTGTAAACATTCAGTACTTC.

This clonotype was picked up many times. The V gene is TRBV4-3, the J gene TRBJ2-5; no reliable D call. The CDR3 contains 14 residues. V was cut by 1 base and J by 4 bases, with 10 bases left in between. The V gene's germline CDR1 is LGHNA and CDR2 YSLEER. In DNA form, the CDR3 reads TGCGCCAGCAGCCAAGTTGCCTTTTCAGAGACCCAGTACTTC. This translates into CASSQVAFSETQYF.

A remark on this clonotype: This may be a read error, as it is one base from a much larger clone. The gene calls are TRBV15 and TRBJ2-5, with TRBD1 matching 7 bases. There are 14 residues in the CDR3. Germline values: CDR1 LNHNV, CDR2 YYDKDF (reference sequence). The chain's CDR3 is CAASSGTAQETQYF. CDR3 nucleotide sequence: TGTGCCGCCAGCAGTGGGACAGCACAAGAGACCCAGTACTTC. Together with reference TRBV15 and TRBJ2-5, the CDR3 gives the full variable domain: DAMVIQNPRYQVTQFGKPVTLSCSQTLNHNVMYWYQQKSSQAPKLLFHYYDKDFNNEADTPDNFQSRRPNTSFCFLDIRSPGLGDTAMYLCAASSGTAQETQYFGPGTRLLVL.

This clonotype was picked up many times. The chain is built from TRBV9 and TRBJ2-1; TRBD2 matches 8 bases. The CDR3 runs 14 residues. Germline values: CDR1 SGDLS, CDR2 YYNGEE. V was clipped by 6 bases and J by 9 bases; unmatched bases: 11. CDR3 residues: CASNFQRETIEQFF. CDR3 nucleotides: TGTGCCAGCAATTTCCAGCGGGAGACTATTGAGCAGTTCTTC.